This T cell receptor (beta chain) was sequenced for a study of shared clonotypes between healthy human individuals. At the level of the study: Each donor contributed plates that comprised three CD4 naive, three CD4 memory, two CD8 naive and one CD8 memory.

Details on this clone: Its target is unknown.

There were no recent acute infections or vaccinations among the donors, who were healthy HIV-negative adults. Broader study findings: Compared with memory subsets, naive subsets generally had larger estimated richness.

When replicate PCRs were run on sorted subsets, they used roughly 0.2 ug DNA, about 30,000 T cell genomes. Repertoires were generated with immunoSEQ multiplex PCR, while TCRdb's copy carries only in-frame clones and drops some. The table records approximately 1,500,000 clones, 95% to 97% of them present only once. Looked up from germline, CDR1 is SGHRS and CDR2 is YFSETQ. This CDR3 has 14 amino acids. V was trimmed by 0 bases and J by 5 bases, leaving 12 bases between them. Material for sequencing was naive CD4+ T cells sorted from blood. Subset defined: CD45RA+ positively selected. The sequence derives from a man between 25 and 39 years old in good health. The V gene is TRBV5-1, the J gene TRBJ2-7; D possibly corresponds to TRBD2 (6 bases). CDR3 DNA sequence: TGCGCCAGCAGCTTGGGAGGAGGGGCACACGAGCAGTACTTC. The encoded protein is CASSLGGGAHEQYF.